A single T cell receptor (beta chain) is shown here with its context. The V gene lost 0 bases and the J gene lost 4 bases, with 3 bases spanning the gap. There are 12 residues in the CDR3. Germline V gives CDR1 SGDLS, CDR2 YYNGEE. The repertoire was sequenced with immunoSEQ multiplex PCR; TCRdb's copy has only in-frame clones and lacks some. The table has approximately 77,000 clones, roughly 94% seen once; the top ten hold 0.39%. This specimen belongs to a study of technical replicates of blood from a handful of donors. What was sequenced was T cells isolated from PBMCs. The chain uses TRBV9 and TRBJ2-3; D is unresolved. The TCR sequence derives from a human donor in good health. CDR3 bases: TGTGCCAGCAGCGTAGTCTCAGATACGCAGTATTTT. Amino acid sequence: CASSVVSDTQYF.